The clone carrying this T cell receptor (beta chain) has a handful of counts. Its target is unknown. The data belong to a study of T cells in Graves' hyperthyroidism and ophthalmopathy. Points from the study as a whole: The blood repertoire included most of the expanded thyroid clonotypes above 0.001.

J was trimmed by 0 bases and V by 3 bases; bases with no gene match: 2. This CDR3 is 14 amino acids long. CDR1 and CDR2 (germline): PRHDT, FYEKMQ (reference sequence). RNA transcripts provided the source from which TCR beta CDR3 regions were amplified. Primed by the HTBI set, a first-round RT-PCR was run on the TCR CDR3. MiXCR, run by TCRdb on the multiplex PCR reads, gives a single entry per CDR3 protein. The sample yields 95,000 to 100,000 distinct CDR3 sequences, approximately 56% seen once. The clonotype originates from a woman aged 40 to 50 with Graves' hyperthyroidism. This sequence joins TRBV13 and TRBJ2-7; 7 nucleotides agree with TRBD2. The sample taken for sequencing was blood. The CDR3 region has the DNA TGTGCCAGCAGCTTCCGGGACTACTCCTACGAGCAGTACTTC. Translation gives CASSFRDYSYEQYF.